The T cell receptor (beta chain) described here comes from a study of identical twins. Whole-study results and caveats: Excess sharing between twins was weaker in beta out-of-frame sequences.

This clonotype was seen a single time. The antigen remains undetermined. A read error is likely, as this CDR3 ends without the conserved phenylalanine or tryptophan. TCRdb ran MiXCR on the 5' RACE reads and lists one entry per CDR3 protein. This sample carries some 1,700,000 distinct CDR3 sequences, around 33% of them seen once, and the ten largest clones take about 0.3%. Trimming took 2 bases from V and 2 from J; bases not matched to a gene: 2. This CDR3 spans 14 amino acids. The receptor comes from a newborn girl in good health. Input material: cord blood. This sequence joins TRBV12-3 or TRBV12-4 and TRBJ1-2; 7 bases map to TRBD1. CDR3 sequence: CASSLWDSNYGYTL. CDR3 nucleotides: TGTGCCAGCAGTTTATGGGACAGCAACTATGGCTACACCTTA.